This TCR beta chain was obtained from a study of long-term antiretroviral therapy in people with HIV. Note on this clone: Its specificity is not known.

Participants who had HIV were, without exception, treated in the United States. The germline gives CDR1 SGHRS, CDR2 YFSETQ. The CDR3 covers 15 residues. Trimming took 3 bases from V and 9 from J; bases not matched to a gene: 4. Study results and caveats: Specimen acquisition occurred between about 2003 and 2017, potentially under older ART regimens. HIV repertoire CDR3 lengths ranged less widely than those of controls. Missing from the dataset were any data on ART adherence, viral resistance or therapy changes.

Investigators performed immunoSEQ version v3.0 at survey level. Clones were read by immunoSEQ multiplex PCR, and TCRdb kept only the in-frame ones, dropping some. In the table there are 7,700 or so clones, about 84% of which are singletons. V is TRBV5-1 and J is TRBJ2-1, with 15 bases aligning to TRBD2. The material was unsorted PBMCs, obtained 2.5 to 2.7 years before starting antiretroviral therapy. This sequence was found in a man aged 40-49 years with HIV. The CDR3 reads CASSYGTSGGSEQFF. The CDR3 coding sequence is TGCGCCAGCAGCTACGGGACTAGCGGGGGGTCTGAGCAGTTCTTC.